Listed here is a single TCR beta chain. The antigen remains unidentified. V lost 5 bases, J lost 6 bases, and 29 bases lay in between. Germline assignment: CDR1 SEHNR and CDR2 FQNEAQ (reference sequence). CDR3 length: 18 amino acids. The time point is: recipient sample about 28 days before transplant, after cytoreduction. Recipient blood drawn about 28 days pretransplant and days 30, 100, 180 after. This sample was included in a study of T cell clonotyping in hematopoietic cell transplantation. General observations from the study: Recipient TCR diversity dropped after transplant; expanded clonotypes rose from day 30 to 180. Higher Inverse Simpson Index values in graft donor and pretransplant recipient predicted broader posttransplant TCR diversity. Cells were unsorted, so CD4 and CD8 contributions were not separated.

The assay was immunoSEQ multiplex PCR, and TCRdb's table has in-frame clones only and misses some. The sample includes about 49,000 clones, 85% to 90% of them seen just once. The chain recombines TRBV7-9 with TRBJ2-7, with D possibly being TRBD1 or TRBD2 (8 bases each). The source material was peripheral blood mononuclear cells, sampled before stem cell transplant. The sequence was obtained from a man aged 60-69 years with biphenotypic leukemia. Some clones in this sample may be carry-over from other donors' samples. The CDR3: CASSPGGGQAQFPREQYF. CDR3 sequence (DNA): TGTGCCAGCAGCCCCGGGGGGGGACAGGCCCAGTTCCCCCGCGAGCAGTACTTC.